This TCR beta chain was observed in a study of shared clonotypes between healthy human individuals. The ends were cut back, 2 bases at V and 8 bases at J, with 13 bases in the middle. Germline V gene sequence: CDR1 KGHSH, CDR2 LQKENI. This CDR3 is built from 14 residues. Here immunoSEQ multiplex PCR was the method, and the copy in TCRdb shows in-frame clones only, minus some. The table lists approximately 1.5 million clones, 98% to 99% of them singletons. This chain joins TRBV18 and TRBJ2-1; D unclear. The source material was naive CD4+ T cells sorted from blood. Subset given: CD45RA+ positively selected. The receptor comes from a man in his thirties or forties in good health. In DNA, the CDR3 is TGTGCCAGCTCACCATCACTCGGGCGATATGAGCAGTTCTTC. Translation: CASSPSLGRYEQFF.